Included here is one T cell receptor beta chain sequence, with context. The target antigen is unknown. This entry is derived from a study of cytomegalovirus exposure and HLA in healthy donors. Whole-study results and caveats: A later analysis linked a missense variant in DCLRE1C to the trimming of TCR beta V and J genes. Clonal expansion, a later analysis showed, was greater in HLA-associated TCR beta chains than in equally common others. Later work associated roughly 17,000 TCR beta sequences with HLA alleles at 0.05 false discovery rate. Across donors, sequencing depth was assumed by presence/absence analyses to be roughly uniform.

Amplification used 60 Vbeta primers and 13 Jbeta primers. Sequenced by immunoSEQ multiplex PCR; TCRdb stores in-frame clones only, minus some. The table records 100,000 to 150,000 clones, about four fifths of them present only once. The ends were cut back, 3 bases at V and 0 bases at J, with 12 bases in the middle. Per the germline V gene, CDR1 is KGHSH and CDR2 is LQKENI. This CDR3 region has 17 residues. The sequence was obtained from a man aged 40-49 years in good health and CMV-seronegative. The rearrangement joins TRBV18 to TRBJ2-6; D call uncertain. Sequenced: PBMCs. The CDR3: CASSPIGGLSGANVLTF. The CDR3 DNA sequence: TGTGCCAGCTCACCCATAGGTGGGCTCTCTGGGGCCAACGTCCTGACTTTC.